This T cell receptor beta chain was sequenced for a study of CD8 T cells in ankylosing spondylitis. Study findings and constraints: The study identified a TCR beta motif of several highly homologous variants that appeared characteristic of ankylosing spondylitis blood. The authors reported significant enrichment of disease-linked clones in matched ankylosing spondylitis synovial fluid. Clones linked to disease, bearing a CD8+ phenotype, were relatively rare in peripheral blood.

Molecular-barcoded quantitative 5'-RACE produced these TCR beta libraries. TCRdb reprocessed the 5' RACE reads with MiXCR, giving one entry per CDR3 protein. This sample has about 400,000 distinct CDR3 sequences; more than 20% occur once, and the top ten carry around 14%. This clonotype was counted at least ten times. The antigen is undetermined. The sample was blood, either unsorted or a sorted T cell fraction (not recorded which). The source of this sequence is a male donor with ankylosing spondylitis or in good health (not recorded which).

This CDR3 reads CASSLLLGGNEQFF. For the CDR3, the DNA is TGTGCCAGCAGCCTTCTTCTAGGTGGCAATGAGCAGTTCTTC. V is TRBV11-1 and J is TRBJ2-1; D uncertain. The ends were cut back, 5 bases at V and 6 bases at J, with 14 bases in the middle. This CDR3 has 14 amino acids. Germline loops: CDR1 SGHAT, CDR2 FQDESV (reference sequence).